This T cell receptor beta chain comes out of a study of blood T cell repertoires in COVID-19. Study details: Acute and convalescent COVID-19 specimens originated in the United States, Italy and Spain. The analysed material was cDNA or gDNA that came from T cells, B-cell-depleted T cells, or PBMCs.

In the original analysis: Amplification of reference gene primers provided the estimated nucleated cell counts. Generated by immunoSEQ multiplex PCR, the TCRdb table keeps only in-frame clones and is missing some. V, J and clone size are taken as reported in that table, and D and trimming were inferred from the DNA itself. In the table there are 130,000 to 150,000 clones, about nine tenths of which are singletons. Per germline, CDR1 MGHDK and CDR2 SYGVNS. Trimming at V came to 4 bases and at J to 0 bases, leaving 6 bases not matched to a gene. The CDR3 is made up of 18 amino acids. The chain uses TRBV25-1 and TRBJ2-1; 13 bases match TRBD2. The sequence was collected from a human donor in a cohort sampled during active COVID-19. Sequenced input: peripheral blood. CDR3 region: CASSAILAGGLSYNEQFF. The CDR3, as DNA: TGTGCCAGCAGTGCTATACTAGCGGGGGGGCTCTCCTACAATGAGCAGTTCTTC.